The present T cell receptor (beta chain) was sequenced within a study of OX40 agonist ivuxolimab in advanced cancers. Study at large: Ivuxolimab was delivered to patients intravenously every 2 weeks at doses spanning 0.01 to 10 mg/kg.

In regard to this clone: Its antigen is currently unknown.

TCRdb's table, derived via immunoSEQ multiplex PCR, lists solely in-frame clones and lacks some. This sample has roughly 60,000 clones, with 84% found just once. Study findings and constraints: The antigen specificity of the peripheral T cells (those that were expanded) was not determined.

This CDR3 has 15 residues. Germline lookup yields CDR1 WNHNN and CDR2 SYGVQD (reference sequence). J lost 8 bases, V lost 0 bases, and 5 bases had no gene match. Autoimmune disease history or systemic immunosuppression barred patients. The sequenced sample was CD4+ or CD8+ T cells sorted from blood, obtained in a trial of the OX40 agonist ivuxolimab. The chain recombines TRBV10-1 with TRBJ1-4, with 8 bases aligning to TRBD1. The receptor was derived from an adult with an advanced solid tumor such as melanoma, head and neck, liver or kidney cancer. CDR3 DNA: TGCGCCAGCAGTGAGTCGGGGACAGGAGGAGAAAAACTGTTTTTT. Translating gives CASSESGTGGEKLFF.